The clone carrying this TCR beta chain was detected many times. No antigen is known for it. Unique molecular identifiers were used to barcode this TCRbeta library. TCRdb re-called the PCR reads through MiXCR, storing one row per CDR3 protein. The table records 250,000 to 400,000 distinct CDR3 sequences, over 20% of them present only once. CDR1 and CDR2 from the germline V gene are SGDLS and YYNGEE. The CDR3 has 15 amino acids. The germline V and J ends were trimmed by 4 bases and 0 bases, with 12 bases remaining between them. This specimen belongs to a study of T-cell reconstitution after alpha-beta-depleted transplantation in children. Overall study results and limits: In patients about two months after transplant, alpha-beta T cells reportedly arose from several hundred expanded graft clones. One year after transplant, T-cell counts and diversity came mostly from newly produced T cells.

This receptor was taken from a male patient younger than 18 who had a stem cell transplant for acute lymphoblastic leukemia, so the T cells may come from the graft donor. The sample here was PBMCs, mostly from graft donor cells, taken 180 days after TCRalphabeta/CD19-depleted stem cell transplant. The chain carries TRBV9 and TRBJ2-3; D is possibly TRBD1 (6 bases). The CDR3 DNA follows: TGTGCCAGCAGCTCCCGGACAGCTAGCACAGATACGCAGTATTTT. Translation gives CASSSRTASTDTQYF.